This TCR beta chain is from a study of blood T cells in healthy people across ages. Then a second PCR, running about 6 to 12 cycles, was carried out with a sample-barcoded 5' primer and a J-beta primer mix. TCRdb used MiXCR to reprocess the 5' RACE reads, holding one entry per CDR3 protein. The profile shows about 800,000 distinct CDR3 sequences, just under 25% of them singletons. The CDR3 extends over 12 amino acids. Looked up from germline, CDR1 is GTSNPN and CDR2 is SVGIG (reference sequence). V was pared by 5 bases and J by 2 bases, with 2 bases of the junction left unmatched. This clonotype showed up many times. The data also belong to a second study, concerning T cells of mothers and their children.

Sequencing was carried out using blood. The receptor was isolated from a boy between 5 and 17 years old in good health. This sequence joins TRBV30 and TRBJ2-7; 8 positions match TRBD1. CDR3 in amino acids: CAWDRGTYEQYF. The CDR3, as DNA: TGTGCCTGGGACAGGGGCACCTACGAGCAGTACTTC.